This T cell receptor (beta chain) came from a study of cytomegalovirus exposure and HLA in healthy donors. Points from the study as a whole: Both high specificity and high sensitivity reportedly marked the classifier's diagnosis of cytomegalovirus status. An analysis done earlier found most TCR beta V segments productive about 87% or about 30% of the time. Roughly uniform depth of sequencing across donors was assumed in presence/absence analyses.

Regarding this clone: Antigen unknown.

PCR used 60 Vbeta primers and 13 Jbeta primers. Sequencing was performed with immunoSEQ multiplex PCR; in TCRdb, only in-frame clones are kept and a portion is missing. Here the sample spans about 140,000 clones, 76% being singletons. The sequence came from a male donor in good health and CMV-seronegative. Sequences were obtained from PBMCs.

The CDR3 loop is CASSGLGLRAFF. DNA of the CDR3: TGTGCCAGCAGCGGACTAGGCCTGAGGGCTTTCTTT. The chain joins TRBV7-9 to TRBJ1-1; no clear D. Germline V gene lookup returns CDR1 SEHNR and CDR2 FQNEAQ (reference sequence). The CDR3 runs 12 residues. Trimming removed 5 bases from V and 11 bases from J, with 15 bases in between.